This TCR beta chain was sequenced for a study of cytomegalovirus exposure and HLA in healthy donors. Overall study findings and caveats: It was reported in a later analysis that an Asian-associated ancestry cluster showed fewer N-insertions than the roughly 670-donor mean.

Note on this clone: Its cognate antigen is unknown.

CDR3 length equals 12 residues. V was clipped by 6 bases and J by 5 bases, with 9 bases between them. Germline V gene lookup returns CDR1 ENHRY and CDR2 SYGVKD. The PCR made use of 60 Vbeta and 13 Jbeta primers. Using immunoSEQ multiplex PCR, the repertoire was profiled, and TCRdb retains in-frame clones only, with some absent. The data contain tens of thousands of clones, about 80% of them seen just once; the ten biggest clones take up approximately 3.3%. This rearrangement joins TRBV10-3 to TRBJ2-3, with a tentative D call TRBD2 (7 bases). This clonotype was sampled from a woman between 35 and 50 years old in good health and CMV-seropositive. Material for sequencing was PBMCs. As DNA, the CDR3 is TGTGCCATCAGAGGGGGGGGAGATACGCAGTATTTT. Residues: CAIRGGGDTQYF.